This T cell receptor (beta chain) was captured in a study of T cell changes during pregnancy in multiple sclerosis. The length of the CDR3 is 14 residues. Per germline, CDR1 SGHKS and CDR2 YYEKEE (reference sequence). With V trimmed by 3 bases and J by 5 bases, 5 bases remained unmatched. Libraries were prepared by immunoSEQ multiplex PCR; TCRdb keeps only in-frame clonotypes and omits some of them. The data contain 35,000 to 50,000 clones, 80% to 85% of them singletons. This chain joins TRBV5-5 and TRBJ1-5, with 7 bases aligning to TRBD1. Sequenced material: CD4+ T cells from peripheral blood mononuclear cells, taken before pregnancy. The sequence was collected from a female donor with multiple sclerosis, enrolled in a pregnancy study. In nucleotides, the CDR3 is TGTGCCAGCAGCTACGGGACAGCGGATCAGCCCCAGCATTTT. Its protein is CASSYGTADQPQHF.